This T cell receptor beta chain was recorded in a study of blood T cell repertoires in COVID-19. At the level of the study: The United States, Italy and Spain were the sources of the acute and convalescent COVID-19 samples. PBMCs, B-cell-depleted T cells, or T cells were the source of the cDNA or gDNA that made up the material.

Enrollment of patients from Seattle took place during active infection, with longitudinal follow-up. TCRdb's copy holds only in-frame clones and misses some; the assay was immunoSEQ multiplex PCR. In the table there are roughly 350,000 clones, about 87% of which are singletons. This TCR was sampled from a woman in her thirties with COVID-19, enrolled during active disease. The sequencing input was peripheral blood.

The CDR3 reads CASRWAEEAFF. The CDR3 DNA reads as TGTGCCAGCAGGTGGGCCGAGGAAGCTTTCTTT. The rearrangement links TRBV6-5 to TRBJ1-1; no reliable D call. The CDR3 is made up of 11 amino acids. Trimming pared 6 bases from V and 8 bases from J, leaving 10 bases between. Germline CDR1 MNHEY, CDR2 SVGAGI.